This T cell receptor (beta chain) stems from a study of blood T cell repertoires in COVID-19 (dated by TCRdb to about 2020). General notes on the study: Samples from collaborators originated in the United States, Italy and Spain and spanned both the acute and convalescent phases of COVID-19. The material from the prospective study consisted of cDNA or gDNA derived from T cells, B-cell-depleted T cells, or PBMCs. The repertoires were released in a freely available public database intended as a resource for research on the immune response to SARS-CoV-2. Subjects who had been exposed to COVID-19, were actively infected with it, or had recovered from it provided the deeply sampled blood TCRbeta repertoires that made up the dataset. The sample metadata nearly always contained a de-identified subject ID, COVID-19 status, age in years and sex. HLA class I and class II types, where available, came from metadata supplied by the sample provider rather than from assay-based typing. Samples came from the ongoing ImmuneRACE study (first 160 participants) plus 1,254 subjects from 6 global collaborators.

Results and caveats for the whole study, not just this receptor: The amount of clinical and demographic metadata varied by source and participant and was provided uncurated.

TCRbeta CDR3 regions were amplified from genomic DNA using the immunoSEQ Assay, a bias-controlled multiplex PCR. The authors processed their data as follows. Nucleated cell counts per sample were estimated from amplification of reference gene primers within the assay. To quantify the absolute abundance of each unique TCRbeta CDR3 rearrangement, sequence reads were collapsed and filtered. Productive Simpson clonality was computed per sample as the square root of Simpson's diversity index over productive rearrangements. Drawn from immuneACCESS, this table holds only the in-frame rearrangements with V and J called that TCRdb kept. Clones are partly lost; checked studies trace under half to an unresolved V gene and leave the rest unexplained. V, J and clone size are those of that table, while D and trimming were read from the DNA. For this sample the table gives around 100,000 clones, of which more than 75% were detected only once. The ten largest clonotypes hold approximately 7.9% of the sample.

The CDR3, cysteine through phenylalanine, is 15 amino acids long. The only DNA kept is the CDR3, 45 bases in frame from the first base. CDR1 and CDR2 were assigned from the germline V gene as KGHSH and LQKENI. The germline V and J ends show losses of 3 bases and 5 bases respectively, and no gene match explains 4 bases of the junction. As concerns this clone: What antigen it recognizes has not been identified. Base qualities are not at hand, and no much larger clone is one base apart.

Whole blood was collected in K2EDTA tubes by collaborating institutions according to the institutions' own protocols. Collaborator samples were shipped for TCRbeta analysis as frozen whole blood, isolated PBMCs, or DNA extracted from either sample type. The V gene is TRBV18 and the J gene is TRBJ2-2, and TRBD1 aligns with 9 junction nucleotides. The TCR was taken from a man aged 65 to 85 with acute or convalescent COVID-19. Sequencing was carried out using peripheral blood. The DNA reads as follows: TGTGCCAGCTCACCGGGACAGGGAGGAACCGGGGAGCTGTTTTTT. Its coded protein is CASSPGQGGTGELFF.